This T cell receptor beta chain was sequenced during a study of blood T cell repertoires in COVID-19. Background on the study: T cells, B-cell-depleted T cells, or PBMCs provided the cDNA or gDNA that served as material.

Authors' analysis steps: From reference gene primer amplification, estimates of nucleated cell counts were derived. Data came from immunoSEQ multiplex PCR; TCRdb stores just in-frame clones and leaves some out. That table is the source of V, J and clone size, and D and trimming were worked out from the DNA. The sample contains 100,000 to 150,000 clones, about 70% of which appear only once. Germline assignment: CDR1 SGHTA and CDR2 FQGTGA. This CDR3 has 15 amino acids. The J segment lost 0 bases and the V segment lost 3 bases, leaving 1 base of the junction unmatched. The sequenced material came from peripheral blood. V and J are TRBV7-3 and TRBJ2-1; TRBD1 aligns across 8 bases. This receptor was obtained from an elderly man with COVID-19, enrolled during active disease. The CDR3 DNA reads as TGTGCCAGCAGCTTCGGACAGGGCTCCTACAATGAGCAGTTCTTC. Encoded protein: CASSFGQGSYNEQFF.